This T cell receptor (beta chain) was recovered during a study of Graves' ophthalmopathy and Graves' hyperthyroidism. Across the whole study: Being free of ophthalmopathy for 18 months of follow-up defined stable hyperthyroidism.

Germline CDR1 is DFQATT and CDR2 is SNEGSKA (reference sequence). V lost 6 bases and J lost 4, with 9 bases in between. This CDR3 is 12 amino acids long. Amplification from RNA transcripts yielded the TCR beta CDR3 regions. An opening RT-PCR round employed HTBI primers and preceded a second-round multiplex PCR. One entry per CDR3 protein, called by TCRdb with MiXCR from the multiplex PCR reads. This sample has over a million distinct CDR3 sequences; less than 45% occur once, and the top ten carry roughly 10%. Other autoimmune diseases, uncontrolled infections, pregnancy or lactation ruled patients out of participation.

The sequence was obtained from an adult man with Graves' hyperthyroidism. The chain uses TRBV20-1 and TRBJ1-4; D is ambiguous. Sequencing input: peripheral blood or thyroid tissue (not recorded which). The CDR3 loop is CSAAEGNEKLFF. CDR3 bases: TGCAGTGCAGCAGAGGGTAATGAAAAACTGTTTTTT.